Listed below are T cell receptor beta chains from one sample, sequenced in a study of post-analysis software for immune sequencing data. TCRdb reanalysed the PCR reads using MiXCR and keeps one entry per CDR3 protein. The table records about 400,000 distinct CDR3 sequences, roughly 35% of them present only once. Sample: blood. Every receptor here comes from a girl aged 10 to 17 with multiple sclerosis. Both conserved end residues are part of each CDR3. D genes are given only for firm matches. Some rows mark clone size as missing; the rest say once, few, many or name a class of expanded clone.

j_call clone_size d_call v_call cdr3_nt cdr3_aa
TRBJ2-7 few - TRBV3-1 TGTGCCAGCAGCCAAGATCTGGAGGGCAGGGCCTACGAGCAGTACTTC CASSQDLEGRAYEQYF
TRBJ2-3 - - TRBV29-1 TGCAGCGTTGAAGGGGGGGGGGCGGTCTTCAACACAGATACGCAGTATTTT CSVEGGGAVFNTDTQYF
TRBJ1-2 - - TRBV6-2/TRBV6-3 TGTGCCAGCAGTTACCAGGGCCAGTCCTATGGCTACACCTTC CASSYQGQSYGYTF
TRBJ2-7 few - TRBV20-1 TGCAGTGCTAGGGGGGGCGCCGAACTGGGGGAGCAGTACTTC CSARGGAELGEQYF
TRBJ2-3 - - TRBV11-3 TGTGCCAGCAGCCGCGGGGGCCCCGGGTATCCAGATACGCAGTATTTT CASSRGGPGYPDTQYF
TRBJ2-1 - TRBD2 TRBV20-1 TGCAGTGCTACCGGGACTAGCGGGGGGGCAAACTCCTACAATGAGCAGTTCTTC CSATGTSGGANSYNEQFF
TRBJ2-7 - - TRBV5-1 TGCGCCAGCAGCTTGAGGCCTCAAGCGGTGGGCGAATTTTACGAGCAGTACTTC CASSLRPQAVGEFYEQYF
TRBJ2-1 few - TRBV20-1 TGCAGTGCTAGCCACCAGGGTGAGCAGTTCTTC CSASHQGEQFF
TRBJ1-2 - - TRBV13 TGTGCCAGCAGCCCAGTTGGGATCTATGGCTACACCTTC CASSPVGIYGYTF
TRBJ2-3 few TRBD2 TRBV7-2 TGTGCCAGCAGTCATCGGACTAGCGGGGGGATTCCCACAGATACGCAGTATTTT CASSHRTSGGIPTDTQYF
TRBJ1-1 - - TRBV7-4 TGTGCCAGCAGCTTAAGTGAGAACACTGAAGCTTTCTTT CASSLSENTEAFF
TRBJ2-5 - - TRBV7-2 TGTGCCAGCAGCTTAGAAAGGGGTCCCCGGACCCAGTACTTC CASSLERGPRTQYF
TRBJ2-3 - TRBD1 TRBV29-1 TGCAGCGTGGACGGGACAGGCAGCCTACCTAGCACAGATACGCAGTATTTT CSVDGTGSLPSTDTQYF
TRBJ1-4 - - TRBV2 TGTGCCAGCAGTATTCGACAGGCCAGGGGTAATGATAAACTGTTTTTT CASSIRQARGNDKLFF